Presented here are 32 T cell receptor beta chains from one specimen sequenced in a study of beta chain features in type 1 diabetes. The authors reverse transcribed all of the isolated RNA, so sequencing captured expressed TCRB transcripts. Sequencing used immunoSEQ multiplex PCR; TCRdb keeps in-frame clones, though not all of them. The sample comprises 500,000 to 700,000 clones, roughly 15% of which are singletons, and 0.09% to 0.095% rests with the top ten. Sequencing was performed on naive CD4+ T cells from blood. Receptor source: a man aged 18 to 30 in good health.

The chain has TRBV25-1 and TRBJ1-2; weak D call: TRBD1 (6 bases). This CDR3 is 16 amino acids long. Per germline, CDR1 MGHDK and CDR2 SYGVNS. Deletions cut 3 bases from V and 0 bases from J, with 14 bases between. The CDR3 region is CASSDIGGRSNYGYTF. The DNA for the CDR3 is TGTGCCAGCAGTGATATCGGGGGCAGATCTAACTATGGCTACACCTTC.

The rearrangement links TRBV25-1 to TRBJ2-1; 8 bases are shared with TRBD2. V lost 3 bases and J lost 7; bases outside the gene matches: 8. The CDR3 has 15 amino acids. Germline V CDR1 and CDR2: MGHDK, SYGVNS. The CDR3: CASSDTGGPRNEQFF. The CDR3 nucleotides read TGTGCCAGCAGTGATACGGGGGGGCCGCGTAATGAGCAGTTCTTC.

The chain uses TRBV28 and TRBJ2-1, with D unclear. V was trimmed by 2 bases and J by 4 bases, leaving 9 bases between them. Looked up from germline, CDR1 is MDHEN and CDR2 is SYDVKM. CDR3 length equals 14 residues. The CDR3 sequence: CASSLTQRYNEQFF. The DNA of the CDR3 is TGTGCCAGCAGTTTAACCCAAAGATACAATGAGCAGTTCTTC.

The chain combines TRBV6-1 with TRBJ2-5; the match to TRBD1 covers 7 bases. This CDR3 has 13 amino acids. The junction had 7 bases not matched to a gene; V was cut back by 7 bases and J by 5 bases. From germline, CDR1 is MNHNS and CDR2 SASEGT. This CDR3 is CASMDDRAETQYF. The CDR3 region has the DNA TGTGCCAGCATGGATGACAGGGCGGAGACCCAGTACTTC.

This clone was seen more than once but under ten times. V usage is TRBV5-4 and J usage is TRBJ2-3, with 7 bases matching TRBD2. CDR3 size: 15 residues. Germline trimming cut 4 bases from V and 3 bases from J; bases unmatched to any gene: 8. The germline CDR1 and CDR2 sequences are SGHNT and YYREEE (reference sequence). CDR3 protein: CASSAGTIRTDTQYF. CDR3 in DNA: TGTGCCAGCAGCGCCGGGACTATTAGGACAGATACGCAGTATTTT.

The table lists this clone with a few counts. The V gene is TRBV9, the J gene TRBJ1-1; a possible D gene is TRBD1 (5 bases). The CDR3 is made up of 14 amino acids. Looked up from germline, CDR1 is SGDLS and CDR2 is YYNGEE. The V end lost 1 base, the J end lost 4 bases, and 11 bases lay between the germline ends. Here the CDR3 reads CASSVKGQGTEAFF. Here the CDR3 DNA reads TGTGCCAGCAGCGTAAAAGGACAAGGCACTGAAGCTTTCTTT.

The chain combines TRBV25-1 with TRBJ2-1, with D maybe TRBD2 (5 bases). Germline V CDR1 and CDR2: MGHDK, SYGVNS. The V end was cut by 5 bases, the J end by 0 bases, with 20 bases between. The CDR3 has 18 amino acids. The CDR3 spells CASSSGVRQSISYNEQFF. DNA for the CDR3: TGTGCCAGCAGTTCCGGGGTAAGACAATCTATCTCCTACAATGAGCAGTTCTTC.

This clone was seen only a few times. The chain has TRBV4-1 and TRBJ2-7, with D perhaps TRBD1 (5 bases). V was pared by 1 base and J by 4 bases, with 11 bases between. Per germline, CDR1 MGHRA and CDR2 YSYEKL. This CDR3 has 14 residues. In DNA form, the CDR3 reads TGCGCCAGCAGCCAAGCAGGTGGGGCGTACGAGCAGTACTTC. Amino acids: CASSQAGGAYEQYF.

The V call is TRBV5-1, the J call TRBJ1-1; a possible D gene is TRBD1 (6 bases). Trimming stripped 4 bases from V and 4 bases from J, with 20 bases between. The CDR3 sequence is 16 residues long. CDR1 is SGHRS and CDR2 is YFSETQ in the germline V gene. The CDR3, as DNA: TGCGCCAGCAGCAATACGTGGACAGTCGGTACCACTGAAGCTTTCTTT. Amino acids: CASSNTWTVGTTEAFF.

This clone was recorded at least ten times. The CDR3 loop is CASSAPSGSNEQFF. Written as DNA, the CDR3 is TGTGCCAGCAGTGCGCCTAGCGGGAGCAATGAGCAGTTCTTC. The gene calls are TRBV28 and TRBJ2-1, with 10 bases identical to TRBD2. Germline assignment: CDR1 MDHEN and CDR2 SYDVKM. This CDR3 spans 14 amino acids. The ends lost 5 bases at V and 6 bases at J; junction bases unmatched: 4.

The sample holds a few counts of this clone. J is TRBJ1-1 and V is TRBV25-1; a possible D gene is TRBD1 (5 bases). The CDR3 totals 12 residues. Germline assignment: CDR1 MGHDK and CDR2 SYGVNS. The V and J ends lost 8 bases and 2 bases respectively, with 9 bases between them. The CDR3 spells CASGRGNTEAFF. The CDR3 DNA is TGTGCCAGCGGGAGGGGCAACACTGAAGCTTTCTTT.

The chain recombines TRBV5-4 with TRBJ2-7; TRBD1 agrees at 7 bases. The CDR3 has 13 residues. Germline assignment: CDR1 SGHNT and CDR2 YYREEE (reference sequence). Trimming removed 4 bases from V and 2 bases from J; junction bases left unmatched: 3. This CDR3 reads CASSIQGTYEQYF. CDR3 in DNA: TGTGCCAGCAGCATACAGGGGACCTACGAGCAGTACTTC.

The J gene is TRBJ2-3, the V gene TRBV2; 7 nucleotides agree with TRBD1. Germline V gene lookup returns CDR1 SNHLY and CDR2 FYNNEI. The CDR3 is made up of 18 amino acids. The V segment lost 10 bases and the J segment 2 bases; nucleotides outside the gene matches: 21. The CDR3 nucleotides read TGTGCCACGAATCCGGGACAGCGGTTTGAGTCTAACACAGATACGCAGTATTTT. It encodes CATNPGQRFESNTDTQYF. Supplemented by reference TRBV2 and TRBJ2-3, the full variable domain reads EPEVTQTPSHQVTQMGQEVILRCVPISNHLYFYWYRQILGQKVEFLVSFYNNEISEKSEIFDDQFSVERPDGSNFTLKIRSTKLEDSAMYFCATNPGQRFESNTDTQYFGPGTRLTVL.

Only a few counts were recorded for this clone. The CDR3 spells CASSVGTGYDEQYF. CDR3 sequence (DNA): TGCGCCAGCAGCGTCGGGACAGGGTATGACGAGCAGTACTTC. The J gene is TRBJ2-7, the V gene TRBV5-1; 9 bases agree with TRBD1. Germline CDR1 SGHRS, CDR2 YFSETQ. V trimming: 4 bases; J trimming: 5 bases; junction bases outside the gene matches: 7. The CDR3 totals 14 residues.

The chain links TRBV9 to TRBJ2-7; TRBD1 is a possible D gene (7 bases). The CDR3 covers 14 residues. The germline V gene encodes CDR1 SGDLS and CDR2 YYNGEE. V was shortened by 0 bases and J by 8 bases, with 15 bases between the two germline ends. Here the CDR3 DNA reads TGTGCCAGCAGCGTAGACGGAGGGGGCGAGAAGCAGTACTTC. It codes for CASSVDGGGEKQYF.

Remarks on this clone: Other DNA variants within this sample encode the same CDR3. The chain has TRBV5-1 and TRBJ2-3, with unresolved D. Germline CDR1 is SGHRS and CDR2 is YFSETQ. This CDR3 has 11 residues. V shed 0 bases and J shed 6 bases, with 2 bases lying between them. CDR3 nucleotides: TGCGCCAGCAGCTTGGTTGATACGCAGTATTTT. Translating it yields CASSLVDTQYF.

This clone was recorded a few times. Additional DNA sequences in this sample encode the identical CDR3. The chain carries TRBV18 and TRBJ1-5; a possible D gene is TRBD1 (5 bases). CDR3 size: 13 residues. V was shortened by 3 bases and J by 4 bases, with 7 bases between the two germline ends. Germline CDR1 reads KGHSH; CDR2 reads LQKENI. CDR3 in amino acids: CASSPGRNQPQHF. For the CDR3, the DNA is TGTGCCAGCTCACCGGGACGGAATCAGCCCCAGCATTTT.

The rearrangement uses TRBV27 and TRBJ2-7, with a weak D call TRBD2 (5 bases). The CDR3 is 11 residues long. V gave up 4 bases and J gave up 6 bases, with 7 bases separating them. Germline V gene sequence: CDR1 MNHEY, CDR2 SMNVEV (reference sequence). CDR3 loop: CASSSRGEQYF. The CDR3 DNA reads TGTGCCAGCAGTTCCCGGGGCGAGCAGTACTTC.

The chain links TRBV5-1 to TRBJ2-6, with D possibly TRBD2 on 5 matching bases. CDR1 and CDR2 from the germline V gene are SGHRS and YFSETQ. Trimming cost V 7 bases and J 0 bases, with 11 bases left between them. This CDR3 contains 15 residues. CDR3 sequence: CASQRESSGANVLTF. CDR3 nucleotides: TGCGCCAGCCAGAGGGAAAGCTCTGGGGCCAACGTCCTGACTTTC.

This chain joins TRBV11-2 and TRBJ2-5; TRBD1 matches 10 bases. Germline lookup yields CDR1 SGHAT and CDR2 FQNNGV. V was pared by 1 base and J by 5 bases, with 7 bases of the junction left unmatched. This CDR3 contains 16 residues. This CDR3 reads CASSLGPDRGKETQYF. In DNA, the CDR3 is TGTGCCAGCAGCTTAGGCCCGGACAGGGGGAAGGAGACCCAGTACTTC.

This clone was observed a handful of times. The chain couples TRBV5-1 to TRBJ2-1; D gene unclear. Germline values: CDR1 SGHRS, CDR2 YFSETQ. The CDR3 covers 15 residues. The V end lost 4 bases, the J end lost 9 bases, and 20 bases lay between the germline ends. This CDR3 reads CASSPDRAPHFEQFF. The CDR3 coding sequence is TGCGCCAGCAGCCCAGACCGGGCCCCTCATTTTGAGCAGTTCTTC.

This clone has only a few counts. The V and J genes are TRBV6-5 and TRBJ1-2; D gene uncertain. The germline gives CDR1 MNHEY, CDR2 SVGAGI. The CDR3 has 13 amino acids. The V and J ends lost 6 bases and 3 bases respectively, with 11 bases between them. CDR3 DNA: TGTGCCAGCAGAACGACGGAGCACTATGGCTACACCTTC. This codes for CASRTTEHYGYTF.

In this sample, this clone turned up a few times. The chain is built from TRBV14 and TRBJ1-2; D is unresolved. The CDR3 sequence is 13 residues long. The germline CDR1 and CDR2 sequences are SGHDN and FVKESK. V was trimmed by 2 bases and J by 6 bases, leaving 10 bases between them. CDR3 sequence reads: CASSQSRVDGYTF. As DNA, the CDR3 is TGTGCCAGCAGCCAATCACGGGTGGATGGCTACACCTTC.

This clone was counted a few times. Other DNA sequences from this sample encode an identical CDR3 as well. The chain has TRBV28 and TRBJ2-7; TRBD2 might be the D (6 bases). Germline V gene lookup returns CDR1 MDHEN and CDR2 SYDVKM. The ends were cut back, 5 bases at V and 7 bases at J, with 9 bases in the middle. The CDR3 has 11 amino acids. In DNA, the CDR3 is TGTGCCAGCAGTCCCCGGGGGGAGCAGTACTTC. Amino acid sequence: CASSPRGEQYF.

This clone was detected only a few times. This sequence joins TRBV5-6 and TRBJ1-1, with TRBD1 matching 7 bases. The V and J ends lost 3 bases and 1 base, in that order; junction bases with no gene match: 3. From germline, CDR1 is SGHDT and CDR2 YYEEEE. The CDR3 has 14 residues. The DNA for the CDR3 is TGTGCCAGCAGCTCCGGGACAGAGAACACTGAAGCTTTCTTT. Translation: CASSSGTENTEAFF. The whole variable domain, filled in from reference TRBV5-6 and TRBJ1-1, reads DAGVTQSPTHLIKTRGQQVTLRCSPKSGHDTVSWYQQALGQGPQFIFQYYEEEERQRGNFPDRFSGHQFPNYSSELNVNALLLGDSALYLCASSSGTENTEAFFGQGTRLTVV.

The chain links TRBV28 to TRBJ2-5; TRBD2 matches at 9 bases. The V segment lost 3 bases and the J segment 6 bases; nucleotides outside the gene matches: 2. The CDR3 contains 13 residues. Germline lookup yields CDR1 MDHEN and CDR2 SYDVKM. The CDR3 coding sequence is TGTGCCAGCAGTTTCCTAGCGGGAAAGACCCAGTACTTC. It yields the protein CASSFLAGKTQYF.

The chain employs TRBV19 and TRBJ2-7; the D is unclear. CDR3 size: 14 residues. V shed 1 base and J shed 0 bases, with 7 bases lying between them. The germline gives CDR1 LNHDA, CDR2 SQIVND (reference sequence). Here the CDR3 DNA reads TGTGCCAGTAGTATAGCTTTAGACTCCTACGAGCAGTACTTC. Encoded protein: CASSIALDSYEQYF.

With regard to this clone: The sample holds other DNA sequences that translate to the same CDR3. The chain combines TRBV9 with TRBJ2-1; TRBD2 aligns across 12 bases. Germline CDR1 and CDR2: SGDLS and YYNGEE. The CDR3 sequence is 16 residues long. The V and J ends lost 4 bases and 1 base, in that order; junction bases with no gene match: 3. The CDR3 DNA follows: TGTGCCAGCAGCCCCCTAGCGGGAGGGTCCTACAATGAGCAGTTCTTC. Residues: CASSPLAGGSYNEQFF. Based on the CDR3 plus reference TRBV9 and TRBJ2-1, the full variable domain is DSGVTQTPKHLITATGQRVTLRCSPRSGDLSVYWYQQSLDQGLQFLIQYYNGEERAKGNILERFSAQQFPDLHSELNLSSLELGDSALYFCASSPLAGGSYNEQFFGPGTRLTVL.

The chain has TRBV7-8 and TRBJ2-3; no definite D call. There are 13 residues in the CDR3. Germline lookup yields CDR1 SGHVS and CDR2 FQNEAQ. Trimming pared 6 bases from V and 3 bases from J, leaving 10 bases between. This CDR3 reads CASRIRITDTQYF. The CDR3 coding sequence is TGTGCCAGCAGGATTCGGATAACAGATACGCAGTATTTT.

The chain is built from TRBV7-2 and TRBJ1-1; 8 bases agree with TRBD1. V shed 5 bases, J shed 8 bases, and the junction held 7 bases outside the gene matches. This CDR3 is 13 amino acids long. Germline CDR1 SGHTA, CDR2 FQGNSA. Here the CDR3 DNA reads TGTGCCAGCAGCCTCCGACAGGGGAGGGAAGCTTTCTTT. Protein sequence: CASSLRQGREAFF.

The chain joins TRBV7-6 to TRBJ1-4; D remains ambiguous. The germline V gene encodes CDR1 SGHVS and CDR2 FNYEAQ. Between the trimmed V and J ends, which lost 5 bases and 7 bases, there was a span of 5 bases. This CDR3 spans 11 amino acids. The CDR3 nucleotides are TGTGCCAGCAGCCACAGTGAAAAACTGTTTTTT. As protein: CASSHSEKLFF.

In this sample, this clone turned up many times. The chain is built from TRBV7-9 and TRBJ2-6; 9 bases fit TRBD1. Germline lookup yields CDR1 SEHNR and CDR2 FQNEAQ (reference sequence). After removal of 1 base from V and 2 bases from J, the junction contained 6 bases not matched to a gene. The CDR3 spans 18 residues. CDR3 DNA: TGTGCCAGCAGCTTAGTGGGGACAGGGTCCACTGGGGCCAACGTCCTGACTTTC. Protein: CASSLVGTGSTGANVLTF.